Following are 15 T cell receptor beta chains from one sample sequenced in a study of blood T cell repertoires in COVID-19. The protocol was immunoSEQ multiplex PCR, while the TCRdb copy is restricted to in-frame clones and leaves out a portion. The profile shows about 190,000 clones, roughly nine tenths of them singletons. Material: peripheral blood. All receptors come from a man aged 25 to 40 with acute or convalescent COVID-19.

The chain carries TRBV3-1 (or the pseudogene TRBV3-2) and TRBJ1-6; a weak D match, TRBD1 (6 bases). V was trimmed by 5 bases and J by 15 bases, leaving 14 bases between them. This CDR3 spans 12 amino acids. Per germline, CDR1 LGHDT and CDR2 YNNKEL (reference sequence). The CDR3 DNA is TGTGCCAGCAGCGGACCGGACAGTTACCTCCACTTT. Encoded protein: CASSGPDSYLHF.

This clone was seen more than once but under ten times. The V and J genes are TRBV2 and TRBJ2-7; 9 bases map to TRBD1. Germline assignment: CDR1 SNHLY and CDR2 FYNNEI. Trimming removed 6 bases from V and 2 bases from J; junction bases left unmatched: 8. This CDR3 is 15 amino acids long. CDR3 nucleotide sequence: TGTGCCAGCAGCGCCACAGGGGGCAACGCCTACGAGCAGTACTTC. The encoded protein is CASSATGGNAYEQYF.

The chain carries TRBV5-6 and TRBJ1-4, with TRBD1 matching over 7 bases. CDR3 size: 15 residues. Germline V CDR1 and CDR2: SGHDT, YYEEEE. Losses at the gene ends were 0 bases for V and 8 bases for J; bases not matched to a gene: 7. CDR3 nucleotides: TGTGCCAGCAGCTTGGAAAGGGGGCGGAGAGAAAAACTGTTTTTT. Protein: CASSLERGRREKLFF.

This chain links TRBV29-1 with TRBJ1-2, with a possible D match to TRBD1 (6 bases). In germline, CDR1 is SQVTM, CDR2 ANQGSEA. This CDR3 region has 12 residues. Trimming removed 6 bases at V and 5 bases at J, with 13 bases between. CDR3 DNA sequence: TGCAGCGTGCGGACAGAAACATATGGCTACACCTTC. Translated: CSVRTETYGYTF.

J is TRBJ1-2 and V is TRBV6-6; a possible D gene is TRBD1 (6 bases). V was clipped by 4 bases and J by 4 bases, with 13 bases between them. Germline V gene lookup returns CDR1 MNHNY and CDR2 SVGAGI (reference sequence). CDR3 length: 14 amino acids. The CDR3 DNA reads TGTGCCAGCAGTTCTAGGACAGAAGGCTATGGCTACACCTTC. It is translated as CASSSRTEGYGYTF.

This clone was found a few times. The chain employs TRBV28 and TRBJ1-2, with TRBD1 matching 7 bases. The germline gives CDR1 MDHEN, CDR2 SYDVKM. CDR3 length: 13 residues. V lost 4 bases, J lost 2 bases, and 1 base stayed unmatched. The CDR3 protein is CASSWGQNYGYTF. The CDR3 DNA reads as TGTGCCAGCAGTTGGGGACAGAACTATGGCTACACCTTC.

The chain employs TRBV4-1 and TRBJ2-5; D is perhaps TRBD1 (5 bases). The germline V gene encodes CDR1 MGHRA and CDR2 YSYEKL. Trimming cost V 0 bases and J 1 base, with 9 bases left between them. CDR3 length: 15 residues. CDR3 region: CASSQEGQGQETQYF. CDR3 DNA sequence: TGCGCCAGCAGCCAAGAAGGGCAGGGCCAAGAGACCCAGTACTTC.

This clone has more than one count but fewer than ten. The chain couples TRBV10-2 to TRBJ1-1; D possibly corresponds to TRBD1 (5 bases). This CDR3 is 13 amino acids long. CDR1 is WSHSY and CDR2 is SAAADI in the germline V gene. The V and J ends lost 7 bases and 0 bases respectively, with 9 bases between them. CDR3: CASNGGVNTEAFF. CDR3 bases: TGCGCCAGCAATGGAGGGGTGAACACTGAAGCTTTCTTT.

The V and J genes are TRBV5-6 and TRBJ2-3; TRBD1 matches at 7 bases. CDR1 is SGHDT and CDR2 is YYEEEE in the germline V gene. The CDR3 loop spans 14 amino acids. V was clipped by 3 bases and J by 2 bases; unmatched bases: 3. This chain's CDR3 is CASSSGQPTDTQYF. The CDR3 DNA sequence: TGTGCCAGCAGCTCGGGACAGCCCACAGATACGCAGTATTTT.

V and J are TRBV30 and TRBJ1-1, with D tentatively TRBD1 (6 bases). CDR1 is GTSNPN and CDR2 is SVGIG in the germline V gene (reference sequence). The CDR3 totals 15 residues. Trimming cost V 1 base and J 6 bases, with 18 bases left between them. The CDR3 DNA reads TGTGCCTGGAGTGCTACACAGGGATACTTGGCTGAAGCTTTCTTT. This encodes CAWSATQGYLAEAFF.

This clone was detected only once. This rearrangement joins TRBV6-5 to TRBJ1-1; a weak D match, TRBD1 (6 bases). CDR3 size: 14 residues. Per the germline V gene, CDR1 is MNHEY and CDR2 is SVGAGI. The V end was cut by 2 bases, the J end by 4 bases, with 11 bases between. Here the CDR3 reads CASSYEGVITEAFF. The CDR3 DNA follows: TGTGCCAGCAGTTACGAGGGGGTAATCACTGAAGCTTTCTTT.

Here the CDR3 reads CAWLRTGPRGTEAFF. The CDR3 bases are TGTGCCTGGCTTCGGACAGGCCCTAGAGGGACTGAAGCTTTCTTT. This chain links TRBV30 with TRBJ1-1; 7 bases are shared with TRBD1. The trim removed 5 bases at V and 5 bases at J, leaving 14 bases unmatched. CDR3 length: 15 amino acids. Per germline, CDR1 GTSNPN and CDR2 SVGIG (reference sequence).

As DNA, the CDR3 is TGTGCCAGCAGCGGCGGCAGGGGCAATGAGCAGTTCTTC. This gives the protein CASSGGRGNEQFF. The genes are TRBV3-1 (or the pseudogene TRBV3-2) and TRBJ2-1; D is perhaps TRBD1 (6 bases). The germline gives CDR1 LGHDT, CDR2 YNNKEL (reference sequence). V was pared by 5 bases and J by 6 bases, with 11 bases between. The CDR3 loop spans 13 amino acids.

The chain recombines TRBV5-1 with TRBJ2-2, with unresolved D. Germline values: CDR1 SGHRS, CDR2 YFSETQ. Trimming cost V 0 bases and J 4 bases, with 10 bases left between them. CDR3 length equals 15 residues. The CDR3 DNA follows: TGCGCCAGCAGCTTGGCCCCGGTTGGCACCGGGGAGCTGTTTTTT. Residues: CASSLAPVGTGELFF.

In nucleotides, the CDR3 is TGTGCCAGCAGCCAAGATACAGGGCGTAATGAAAAACTGTTTTTT. It codes for CASSQDTGRNEKLFF. The V and J genes are TRBV4-2 and TRBJ1-4; tentatively, D is TRBD1 (6 bases). CDR1 and CDR2 from the germline V gene are LGHNA and YNFKEQ. Trimming took off 0 bases at V and 4 bases at J, with 9 bases between the two ends. The CDR3 is made up of 15 amino acids.